The 30 T cell receptor beta chains reported below all come from one sample, sequenced in a study of human T cells and chemical hapten exposure. One entry per CDR3 protein, called by TCRdb with MiXCR from the RACE reads. The repertoire holds 35,000 to 50,000 distinct CDR3 sequences, with approximately 4.5% as singletons. The time point denotes: healthy volunteer bleed at 2 weeks. Sequencing started from total RNA isolated from unfractionated whole blood. The material sequenced was whole blood. Every receptor here comes from a female donor in good health. Some clones in this sample may be carry-over from other donors' samples.

Comment on this clonotype: A clone one base away is much larger, so this may be a read error. This chain connects TRBV7-9 to TRBJ1-2, with D perhaps TRBD1 (6 bases). Germline CDR1 and CDR2: SEHNR and FQNEAQ (reference sequence). Trimming stripped 1 base from V and 3 bases from J, with 18 bases between. This CDR3 has 17 amino acids. CDR3 coding DNA: TGTGCCAGCAGCTTAGTGACAGGCAACGTGAGGGACTATGGCTACACCTTC. This sequence encodes CASSLVTGNVRDYGYTF.

A few counts support this clonotype. V and J are TRBV15 and TRBJ2-4, with TRBD2 as a possible D gene (6 bases). This CDR3 region has 16 residues. The V gene lost 2 bases and the J gene lost 6 bases, with 17 bases spanning the gap. Germline lookup yields CDR1 LNHNV and CDR2 YYDKDF (reference sequence). The CDR3 sequence: CATSRLTLHGGNIQYF. CDR3 nucleotide sequence: TGTGCCACCAGCAGACTTACCCTACACGGGGGAAACATTCAGTACTTC.

This clonotype was found many times. CDR3 sequence: CASSWRGGQVVLGQYF. The CDR3 nucleotides are TGTGCCAGCAGCTGGAGGGGTGGACAGGTCGTCTTGGGGCAGTACTTC. The rearrangement links TRBV2 to TRBJ2-7; D may be TRBD1 (7 bases). V was clipped by 6 bases and J by 9 bases, with 27 bases between them. Germline CDR1 reads SNHLY; CDR2 reads FYNNEI. The CDR3 is made up of 16 amino acids.

This clonotype was recorded at least ten times. The V and J genes are TRBV11-2 and TRBJ2-1; tentative D call: TRBD1 (5 bases). The CDR3 totals 16 residues. Germline V CDR1 and CDR2: SGHAT, FQNNGV. V lost 8 bases to trimming and J lost 0 bases, with 17 bases between them. The CDR3 sequence: CASVDGHGPSYNEQFF. The CDR3 DNA sequence: TGTGCCAGCGTCGACGGACACGGACCCTCCTACAATGAGCAGTTCTTC.

This clonotype has a handful of counts. The chain recombines TRBV5-1 with TRBJ2-1, with D unclear. Trimming took off 3 bases at V and 0 bases at J, with 7 bases between the two ends. This CDR3 contains 14 residues. Germline V gene data show CDR1 as SGHRS and CDR2 as YFSETQ. In nucleotides, the CDR3 is TGCGCCAGCAGCTACCCGAGCTCCTACAATGAGCAGTTCTTC. Protein sequence: CASSYPSSYNEQFF.

A few counts support this clonotype. V usage is TRBV5-8 and J usage is TRBJ1-5; TRBD1 might be the D (6 bases). The CDR3 length is 17 residues. The germline V gene encodes CDR1 SGHTS and CDR2 YDEGEE. V lost 0 bases to trimming and J lost 1 base, with 14 bases between them. CDR3 sequence reads: CASSLATGIRSNQPQHF. The CDR3 DNA is TGTGCCAGCAGCTTGGCTACAGGGATAAGAAGCAATCAGCCCCAGCATTTT.

The rearrangement joins TRBV5-1 to TRBJ1-6, with a tentative D call TRBD1 (6 bases). Trimming took off 0 bases at V and 8 bases at J, with 15 bases between the two ends. The CDR3 length is 16 residues. Germline CDR1 SGHRS, CDR2 YFSETQ. The chain's CDR3 is CASSLGVTDSHSPLHF. The CDR3 coding sequence is TGCGCCAGCAGCTTGGGAGTGACGGACAGCCATTCACCCCTCCACTTT.

This clonotype has ten or more counts. A read error may be the cause here, since a much bigger clone is one base away. V usage is TRBV20-1 and J usage is TRBJ1-6, with TRBD1 matching 11 bases. The CDR3 is made up of 14 amino acids. CDR1 and CDR2 (germline): DFQATT, SNEGSKA (reference sequence). DNA of the CDR3: TGCAGTGCCCCGGGACAGGGGGATTGGTCACCCCTCAACTTT. Translated, it gives CSAPGQGDWSPLNF.

In this sample, this clonotype turned up many times. The chain links TRBV5-3 to TRBJ1-5, with 8 bases identical to TRBD1. TRBV5-3 is placed among ORFs of uncertain function. With V trimmed by 4 bases and J by 4 bases, 10 bases remained unmatched. This CDR3 has 16 amino acids. The chain's CDR3 is CARSKGQGRRNQPQHF. The CDR3 DNA is TGTGCCAGAAGCAAAGGACAGGGAAGGCGAAATCAGCCCCAGCATTTT.

This clonotype was recorded at least ten times. This chain joins TRBV3-1 and TRBJ1-1; perhaps TRBD1 as D (6 bases). The CDR3 is 14 residues long. V was shortened by 2 bases and J by 6 bases, with 13 bases between the two germline ends. The germline gives CDR1 LGHDT, CDR2 YNNKEL (reference sequence). The CDR3 coding sequence is TGTGCCAGCAGCCAAAGTCACAGGGCCGCTGAAGCTTTCTTT. It codes for CASSQSHRAAEAFF. The full variable domain, in which reference TRBV3-1 and TRBJ1-1 provide the parts outside the CDR3, is DTAVSQTPKYLVTQMGNDKSIKCEQNLGHDTMYWYKQDSKKFLKIMFSYNNKELIINETVPNRFSPKSPDKAHLNLHINSLELGDSAVYFCASSQSHRAAEAFFGQGTRLTVV.

The table lists this clonotype with many counts. This rearrangement joins TRBV29-1 to TRBJ2-4, with TRBD2 matching 7 bases. Germline lookup yields CDR1 SQVTM and CDR2 ANQGSEA. Unmatched junction bases numbered 9, after V lost 2 bases and J lost 2 bases. This CDR3 contains 16 residues. This CDR3 is CSVEFGGGVSKNIQYF. DNA for the CDR3: TGCAGCGTTGAATTTGGGGGGGGGGTATCCAAAAACATTCAGTACTTC.

This clonotype was seen at least ten times. The chain has TRBV6-6 and TRBJ1-5, with TRBD1 matching 10 bases. The CDR3 loop spans 15 amino acids. Germline CDR1 is MNHNY and CDR2 is SVGAGI (reference sequence). With 10 bases clipped from V and 5 bases from J, the junction kept 11 bases outside the gene matches. The chain's CDR3 is CATSSDRGQDQPQHF. In nucleotides, the CDR3 is TGTGCCACCTCATCTGACAGGGGGCAGGATCAGCCCCAGCATTTT.

In this sample, this clonotype turned up many times. The chain uses TRBV5-1 and TRBJ2-3; 9 positions agree with TRBD2. CDR3 length equals 15 residues. CDR1 is SGHRS and CDR2 is YFSETQ in the germline V gene. Trimming cost V 0 bases and J 4 bases; bases outside gene matches: 3. CDR3 sequence reads: CASSLGLADSDTQYF. The CDR3 DNA reads TGCGCCAGCAGCTTGGGACTAGCGGATTCAGATACGCAGTATTTT. Using reference TRBV5-1 and TRBJ2-3 for the parts outside the CDR3, the full variable domain is KAGVTQTPRYLIKTRGQQVTLSCSPISGHRSVSWYQQTPGQGLQFLFEYFSETQRNKGNFPGRFSGRQFSNSRSEMNVSTLELGDSALYLCASSLGLADSDTQYFGPGTRLTVL.

This clonotype was observed many times. The rearrangement uses TRBV7-2 and TRBJ2-2; TRBD2 matches 9 bases. V dropped 4 bases and J dropped 4; count of bases not matched to a gene: 10. The CDR3 is made up of 17 amino acids. Germline assignment: CDR1 SGHTA and CDR2 FQGNSA. CDR3: CASSSDLAGSLTGELFF. CDR3 DNA: TGTGCCAGCAGCTCTGACCTAGCGGGGAGTCTCACCGGGGAGCTGTTTTTT.

This clonotype is medium-sized by share. V is TRBV12-3 or TRBV12-4 and J is TRBJ1-1, with D possibly TRBD1 on 6 matching bases. The CDR3 loop spans 13 amino acids. The ends were cut back, 6 bases at V and 1 base at J, with 9 bases in the middle. DNA of the CDR3: TGTGCCAGCAGCTTACAGGGGAACACTGAAGCTTTCTTT. This sequence encodes CASSLQGNTEAFF.

This clonotype was counted only a few times. The chain employs TRBV10-3 and TRBJ2-7, with TRBD2 as a possible D gene (7 bases). V lost 1 base, J lost 4 bases, and 11 bases lay in between. The CDR3 runs to 14 residues. Germline V gives CDR1 ENHRY, CDR2 SYGVKD. The CDR3 coding sequence is TGTGCCATCAGTGAGTACAGGGAGGGGTACGAGCAGTACTTC. It is translated as CAISEYREGYEQYF.

This clonotype came up many times. The chain carries TRBV27 and TRBJ1-2; D unclear. Between the trimmed V and J ends, which lost 5 bases and 6 bases, there was a span of 19 bases. CDR3 size: 15 residues. Per germline, CDR1 MNHEY and CDR2 SMNVEV (reference sequence). The CDR3 reads CASSPTREGLHGYTF. The DNA for the CDR3 is TGTGCCAGCAGTCCCACGAGGGAGGGTCTCCATGGCTACACCTTC.

The sample holds many counts of this clonotype. The CDR3 nucleotides are TGTGCCAGCAGTCTTCGCGGGACTAGCGGGGGATGGCAGTACTTC. Translation: CASSLRGTSGGWQYF. V is TRBV3-1 and J is TRBJ2-7, with 14 nucleotides matching TRBD2. The CDR3 is 15 amino acids. Unmatched junction bases numbered 10, after V lost 6 bases and J lost 9 bases. Germline V gene lookup returns CDR1 LGHDT and CDR2 YNNKEL (reference sequence).

At least ten counts were recorded for this clonotype. The chain joins TRBV6-4 to TRBJ2-3; D is possibly TRBD2 (6 bases). Trimming cost V 2 bases and J 0 bases, with 9 bases left between them. This CDR3 has 15 residues. Germline lookup yields CDR1 MRHNA and CDR2 SNTAGT. The CDR3 sequence: CASSDGAGSTDTQYF. For the CDR3, the DNA is TGTGCCAGCAGTGACGGAGCGGGTAGCACAGATACGCAGTATTTT.

This clonotype was seen repeatedly, ten times or more. The chain is built from TRBV21-1 and TRBJ2-5; no DNA check was done on the table's D call, TRBD1. TRBV21-1 is noted as a pseudogene. This CDR3 region has 16 residues. CDR3 nucleotide sequence: TGTGCCAGCAGCAAAGCTGCCGGGAAGGGGCAAGAGACCCAGTACTTC. Encoded protein: CASSKAAGKGQETQYF.

This clonotype was detected ten times or more. The CDR3, as DNA: TGTGCCAGCAGAGACAGTGTCCGGGGTGGCAATCAGCCCCAGCATTTT. Its translation: CASRDSVRGGNQPQHF. The chain uses TRBV28 and TRBJ1-5; D possibly corresponds to TRBD1 (5 bases). CDR3 length: 16 residues. Germline values: CDR1 MDHEN, CDR2 SYDVKM. V was trimmed by 6 bases and J by 2 bases, leaving 17 bases between them.

This clonotype appeared many times. The V gene is TRBV18, the J gene TRBJ2-5; D is perhaps TRBD2 (6 bases). Germline CDR1 KGHSH, CDR2 LQKENI. The CDR3 has 15 amino acids. The V gene lost 1 base and the J gene lost 5 bases, with 14 bases spanning the gap. CDR3 in amino acids: CASSPLGLGVETQYF. CDR3 in DNA: TGTGCCAGCTCACCACTGGGACTCGGCGTCGAGACCCAGTACTTC.

This clonotype was seen repeatedly, ten times or more. This chain connects TRBV29-1 to TRBJ1-1, with a possible D match to TRBD1 (6 bases). Trimming pared 3 bases from V and 5 bases from J, leaving 13 bases between. The CDR3 is 13 residues long. The germline V gene encodes CDR1 SQVTM and CDR2 ANQGSEA. The CDR3 protein is CSVDKGGETEAFF. CDR3 DNA sequence: TGCAGCGTTGATAAAGGGGGAGAGACTGAAGCTTTCTTT. Combining the CDR3 with reference TRBV29-1 and TRBJ1-1 gives the whole variable domain SAVISQKPSRDICQRGTSLTIQCQVDSQVTMMFWYRQQPGQSLTLIATANQGSEATYESGFVIDKFPISRPNLTFSTLTVSNMSPEDSSIYLCSVDKGGETEAFFGQGTRLTVV.

This clonotype has at least ten counts. The chain is built from TRBV5-4 and TRBJ1-6; the match to TRBD1 covers 7 bases. The CDR3 covers 14 residues. Per germline, CDR1 SGHNT and CDR2 YYREEE (reference sequence). V gave up 2 bases and J gave up 6 bases; unmatched junction bases: 2. CDR3 DNA sequence: TGTGCCAGCAGCTTAACAGGGGTTAATTCACCCCTCCACTTT. Protein sequence: CASSLTGVNSPLHF.

With respect to this clonotype: One base away lies a much larger clone, so this may be a sequencing read error. This sequence joins TRBV7-9 and TRBJ2-7; 8 nucleotides line up with TRBD1. The CDR3 has 15 residues. Germline V gene sequence: CDR1 SEHNR, CDR2 FQNEAQ (reference sequence). CDR3 DNA sequence: TGTGCCAGCGGCTTAGGACAGGGCATTACCTACGAGCAGTACTTC. It specifies CASGLGQGITYEQYF.

This clonotype occurred many times. The gene calls are TRBV12-3 or TRBV12-4 and TRBJ2-3, with 10 positions matching TRBD2. The CDR3 consists of 14 residues. The ends lost 7 bases at V and 3 bases at J; junction bases unmatched: 4. Here the CDR3 DNA reads TGTGCCAGCACCCTTAGCGGGGGGACAGATACGCAGTATTTT. Translated, it gives CASTLSGGTDTQYF.

This clonotype was seen ten or more times. The V and J genes are TRBV4-3 and TRBJ2-1; a possible D gene is TRBD2 (6 bases). CDR3 size: 15 residues. V was shortened by 4 bases and J by 2 bases, with 12 bases between the two germline ends. Germline V gene data show CDR1 as LGHNA and CDR2 as YSLEER. The DNA of the CDR3 is TGCGCCAGCAGCCTCCGCGGGGCCGCCTACAATGAGCAGTTCTTC. Its translation: CASSLRGAAYNEQFF.

CDR3 nucleotides: TGCGCCAGCAGCCCCGGATCAGGGAGAGGCGAAAAACTGTTTTTT. It encodes CASSPGSGRGEKLFF. The rearrangement links TRBV5-1 to TRBJ1-4, with D tentatively TRBD1 (5 bases). Trimming took off 4 bases at V and 8 bases at J, with 18 bases between the two ends. Germline CDR1 reads SGHRS; CDR2 reads YFSETQ. This CDR3 has 15 amino acids. Complete variable domain (other parts from reference TRBV5-1 and TRBJ1-4): KAGVTQTPRYLIKTRGQQVTLSCSPISGHRSVSWYQQTPGQGLQFLFEYFSETQRNKGNFPGRFSGRQFSNSRSEMNVSTLELGDSALYLCASSPGSGRGEKLFFGSGTQLSVL.

There are many counts of this clonotype. The gene calls are TRBV29-1 and TRBJ2-7; TRBD2 might be the D (5 bases). Germline CDR1 SQVTM, CDR2 ANQGSEA. The CDR3 extends over 13 amino acids. V lost 5 bases and J 4 bases, leaving 15 bases between the germline ends. The CDR3 region has the DNA TGCAGCGTTAAGGACTTTTCGATGTACGAGCAGTACTTC. This encodes CSVKDFSMYEQYF.

This clonotype appeared many times. The V call is TRBV18, the J call TRBJ2-3, with unresolved D. The ends were cut back, 3 bases at V and 2 bases at J, with 15 bases in the middle. The germline V gene has CDR1 KGHSH and CDR2 LQKENI. The CDR3 has 16 amino acids. The CDR3, as DNA: TGTGCCAGCTCACCCTGGGTCAGCCGCCCCACAGATACGCAGTATTTT. Protein product: CASSPWVSRPTDTQYF.